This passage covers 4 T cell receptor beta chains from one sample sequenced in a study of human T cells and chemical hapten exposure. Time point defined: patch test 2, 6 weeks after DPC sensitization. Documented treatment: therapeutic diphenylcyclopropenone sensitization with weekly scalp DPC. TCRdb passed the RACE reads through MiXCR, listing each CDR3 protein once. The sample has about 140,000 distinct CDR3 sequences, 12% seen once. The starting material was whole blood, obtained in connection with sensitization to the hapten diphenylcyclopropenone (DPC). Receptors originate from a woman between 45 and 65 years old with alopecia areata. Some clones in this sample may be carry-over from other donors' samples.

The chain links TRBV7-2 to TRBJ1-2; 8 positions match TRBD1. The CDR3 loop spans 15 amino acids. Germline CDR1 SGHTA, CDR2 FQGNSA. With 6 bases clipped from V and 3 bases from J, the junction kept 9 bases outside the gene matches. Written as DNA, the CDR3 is TGTGCCAGCAGGCCAGGGGGCGCTGGTGACTATGGCTACACCTTC. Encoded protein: CASRPGGAGDYGYTF. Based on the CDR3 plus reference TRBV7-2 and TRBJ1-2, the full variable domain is GAGVSQSPSNKVTEKGKDVELRCDPISGHTALYWYRQSLGQGLEFLIYFQGNSAPDKSGLPSDRFSAERTGGSVSTLTIQRTQQEDSAVYLCASRPGGAGDYGYTFGSGTRLTVV.

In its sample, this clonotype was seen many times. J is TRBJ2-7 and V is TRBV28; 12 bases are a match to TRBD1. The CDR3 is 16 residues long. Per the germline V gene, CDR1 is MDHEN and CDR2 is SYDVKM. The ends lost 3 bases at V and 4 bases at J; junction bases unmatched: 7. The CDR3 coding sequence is TGTGCCAGCAGTTTGGGGACAGGGGGCATAGGATACGAGCAGTACTTC. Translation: CASSLGTGGIGYEQYF.

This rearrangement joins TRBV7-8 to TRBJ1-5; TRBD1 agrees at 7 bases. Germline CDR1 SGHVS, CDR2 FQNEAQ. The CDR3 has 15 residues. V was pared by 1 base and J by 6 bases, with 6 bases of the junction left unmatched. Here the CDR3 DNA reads TGTGCCAGCAGCTTAGAGGGGGCCTTTCTTCAGCCCCAGCATTTT. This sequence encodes CASSLEGAFLQPQHF.

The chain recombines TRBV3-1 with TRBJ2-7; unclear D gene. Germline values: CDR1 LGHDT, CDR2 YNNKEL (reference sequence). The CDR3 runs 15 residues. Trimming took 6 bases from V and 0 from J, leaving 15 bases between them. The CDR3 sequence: CASRPRQISSYEQYF. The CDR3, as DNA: TGTGCCAGCAGGCCGAGACAAATAAGCTCCTACGAGCAGTACTTC.